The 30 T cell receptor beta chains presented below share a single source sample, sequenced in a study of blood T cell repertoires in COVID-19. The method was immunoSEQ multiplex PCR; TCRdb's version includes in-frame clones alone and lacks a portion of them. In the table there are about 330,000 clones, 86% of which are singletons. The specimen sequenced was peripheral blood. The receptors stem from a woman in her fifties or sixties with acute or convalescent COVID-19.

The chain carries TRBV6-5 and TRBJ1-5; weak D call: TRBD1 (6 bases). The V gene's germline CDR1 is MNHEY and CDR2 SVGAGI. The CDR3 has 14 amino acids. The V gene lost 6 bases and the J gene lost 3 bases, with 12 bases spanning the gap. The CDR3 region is CASSGQMPNQPQHF. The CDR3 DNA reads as TGTGCCAGCAGCGGACAGATGCCCAATCAGCCCCAGCATTTT.

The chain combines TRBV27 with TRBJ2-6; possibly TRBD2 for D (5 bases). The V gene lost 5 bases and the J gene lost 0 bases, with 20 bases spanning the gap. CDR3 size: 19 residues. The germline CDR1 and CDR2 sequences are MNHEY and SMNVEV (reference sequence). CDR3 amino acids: CASSPWGRRASSGANVLTF. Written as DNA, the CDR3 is TGTGCCAGCAGTCCCTGGGGTAGGCGGGCAAGCTCTGGGGCCAACGTCCTGACTTTC.

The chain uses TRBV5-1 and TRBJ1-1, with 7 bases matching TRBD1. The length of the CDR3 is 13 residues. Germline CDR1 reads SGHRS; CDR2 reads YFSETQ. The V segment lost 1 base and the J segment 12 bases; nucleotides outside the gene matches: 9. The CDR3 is CASSLSTGIETFF. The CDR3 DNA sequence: TGCGCCAGCAGCTTGTCGACAGGGATTGAGACTTTCTTT.

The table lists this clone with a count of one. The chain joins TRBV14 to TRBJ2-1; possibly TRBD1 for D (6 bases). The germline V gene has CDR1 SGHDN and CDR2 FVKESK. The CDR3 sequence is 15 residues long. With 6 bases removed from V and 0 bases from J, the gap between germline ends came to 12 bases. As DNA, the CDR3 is TGTGCCAGCAGTCGGACAGTCGGCTCCTACAATGAGCAGTTCTTC. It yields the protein CASSRTVGSYNEQFF.

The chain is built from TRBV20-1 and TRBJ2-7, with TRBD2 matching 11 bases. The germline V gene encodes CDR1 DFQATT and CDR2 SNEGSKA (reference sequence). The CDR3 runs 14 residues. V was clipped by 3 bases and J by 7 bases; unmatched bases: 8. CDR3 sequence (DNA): TGCAGTGCTAGTTTAGCGGGAGGGCCAGGGGAGCAGTACTTC. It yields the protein CSASLAGGPGEQYF.

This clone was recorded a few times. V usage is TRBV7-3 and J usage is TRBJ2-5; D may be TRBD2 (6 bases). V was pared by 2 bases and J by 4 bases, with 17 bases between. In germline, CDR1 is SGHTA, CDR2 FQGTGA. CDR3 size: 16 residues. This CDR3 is CASSLEGPTGLETQYF. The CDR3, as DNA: TGTGCCAGCAGCTTAGAAGGCCCCACGGGACTAGAGACCCAGTACTTC.

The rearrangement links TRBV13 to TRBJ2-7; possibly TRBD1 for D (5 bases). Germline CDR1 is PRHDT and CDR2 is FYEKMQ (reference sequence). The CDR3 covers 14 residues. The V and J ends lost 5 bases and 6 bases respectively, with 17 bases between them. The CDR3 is CASSLPTEAPEQYF. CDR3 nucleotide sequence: TGTGCCAGCAGCCTACCGACAGAGGCCCCCGAGCAGTACTTC.

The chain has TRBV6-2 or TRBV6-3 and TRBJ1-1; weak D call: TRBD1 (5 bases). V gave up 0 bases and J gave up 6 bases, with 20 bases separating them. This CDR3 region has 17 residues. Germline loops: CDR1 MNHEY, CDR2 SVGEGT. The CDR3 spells CASSYSLKSSTVAEAFF. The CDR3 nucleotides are TGTGCCAGCAGTTACTCGCTAAAAAGTTCGACAGTGGCTGAAGCTTTCTTT.

This chain's CDR3 is CASSVEGKGSPLHF. The CDR3 bases are TGTGCCAGCAGCGTAGAGGGAAAGGGGTCACCCCTCCACTTT. The rearrangement joins TRBV9 to TRBJ1-6; D possibly corresponds to TRBD1 (5 bases). V shed 0 bases and J shed 10 bases, with 11 bases lying between them. CDR1 and CDR2 (germline): SGDLS, YYNGEE. The CDR3 is 14 residues long.

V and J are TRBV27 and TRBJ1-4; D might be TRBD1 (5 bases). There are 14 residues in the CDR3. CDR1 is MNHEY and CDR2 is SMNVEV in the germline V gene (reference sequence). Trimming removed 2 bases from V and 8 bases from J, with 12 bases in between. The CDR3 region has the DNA TGTGCCAGCAGTTTAGGGGCTTTGGGCGAAAAACTGTTTTTT. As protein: CASSLGALGEKLFF.

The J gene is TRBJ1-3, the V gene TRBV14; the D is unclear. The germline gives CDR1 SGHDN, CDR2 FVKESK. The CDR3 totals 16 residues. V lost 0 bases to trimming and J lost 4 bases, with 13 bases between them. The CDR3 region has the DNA TGTGCCAGCAGCCAAGATCTCGGACTGCGCGGAAACACCATATATTTT. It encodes CASSQDLGLRGNTIYF.

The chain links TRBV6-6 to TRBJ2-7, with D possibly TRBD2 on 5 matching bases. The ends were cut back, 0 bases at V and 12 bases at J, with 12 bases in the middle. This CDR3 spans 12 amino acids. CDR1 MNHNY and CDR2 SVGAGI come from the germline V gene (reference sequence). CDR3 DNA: TGTGCCAGCAGTTACTCGGAGGCTCCGGGGTACTTC. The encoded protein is CASSYSEAPGYF.

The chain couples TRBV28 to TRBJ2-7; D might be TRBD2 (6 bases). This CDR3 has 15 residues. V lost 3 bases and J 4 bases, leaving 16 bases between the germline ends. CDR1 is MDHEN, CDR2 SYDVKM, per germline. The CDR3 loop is CASSLAGPQPYEQYF. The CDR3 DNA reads TGTGCCAGCAGTTTGGCGGGGCCTCAACCTTACGAGCAGTACTTC.

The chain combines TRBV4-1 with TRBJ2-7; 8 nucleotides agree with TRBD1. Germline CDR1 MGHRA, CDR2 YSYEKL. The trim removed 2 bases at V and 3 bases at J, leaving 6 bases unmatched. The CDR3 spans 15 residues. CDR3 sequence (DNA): TGCGCCAGCAGCCAATCCGGACAGGGCGGCTACGAGCAGTACTTC. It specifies CASSQSGQGGYEQYF.

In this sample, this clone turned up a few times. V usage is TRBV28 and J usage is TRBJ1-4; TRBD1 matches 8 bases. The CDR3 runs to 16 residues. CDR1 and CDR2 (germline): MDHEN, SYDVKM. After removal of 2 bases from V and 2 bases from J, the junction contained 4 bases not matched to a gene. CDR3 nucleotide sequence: TGTGCCAGCAGTTTACACCGACAGGGGACTAATGAAAAACTGTTTTTT. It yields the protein CASSLHRQGTNEKLFF. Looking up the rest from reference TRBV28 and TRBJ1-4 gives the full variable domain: DVKVTQSSRYLVKRTGEKVFLECVQDMDHENMFWYRQDPGLGLRLIYFSYDVKMKEKGDIPEGYSVSREKKERFSLILESASTNQTSMYLCASSLHRQGTNEKLFFGSGTQLSVL.

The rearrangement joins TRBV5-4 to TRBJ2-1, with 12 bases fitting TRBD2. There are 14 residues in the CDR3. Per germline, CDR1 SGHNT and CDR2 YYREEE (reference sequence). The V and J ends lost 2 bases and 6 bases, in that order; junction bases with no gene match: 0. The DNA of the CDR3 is TGTGCCAGCAGCTTACTAGCGGGAGGCAATGAGCAGTTCTTC. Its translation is CASSLLAGGNEQFF.

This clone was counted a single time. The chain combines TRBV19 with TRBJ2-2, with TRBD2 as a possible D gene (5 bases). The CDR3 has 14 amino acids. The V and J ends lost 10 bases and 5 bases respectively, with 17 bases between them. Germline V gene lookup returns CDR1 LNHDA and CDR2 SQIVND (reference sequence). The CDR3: CATESERGTGELFF. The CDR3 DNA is TGTGCCACGGAGAGCGAAAGAGGGACCGGGGAGCTGTTTTTT.

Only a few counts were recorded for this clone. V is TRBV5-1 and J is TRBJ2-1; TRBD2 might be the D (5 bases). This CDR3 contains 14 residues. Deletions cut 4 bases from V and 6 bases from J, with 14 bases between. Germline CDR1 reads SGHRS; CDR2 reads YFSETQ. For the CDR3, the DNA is TGCGCCAGCAGCCCTACTAGTGGGCTCAATGAGCAGTTCTTC. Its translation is CASSPTSGLNEQFF.

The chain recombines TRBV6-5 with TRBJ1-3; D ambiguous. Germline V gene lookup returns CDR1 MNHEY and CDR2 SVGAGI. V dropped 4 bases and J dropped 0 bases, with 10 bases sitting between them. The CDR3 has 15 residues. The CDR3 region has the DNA TGTGCCAGCAGTTCCCGTGGGCGCTCTGGAAACACCATATATTTT. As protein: CASSSRGRSGNTIYF.

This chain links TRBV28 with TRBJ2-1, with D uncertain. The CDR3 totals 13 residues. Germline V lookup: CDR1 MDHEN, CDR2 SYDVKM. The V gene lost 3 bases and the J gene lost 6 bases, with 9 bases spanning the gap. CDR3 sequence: CASSFPPGNEQFF. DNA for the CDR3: TGTGCCAGCAGTTTTCCCCCGGGCAATGAGCAGTTCTTC.

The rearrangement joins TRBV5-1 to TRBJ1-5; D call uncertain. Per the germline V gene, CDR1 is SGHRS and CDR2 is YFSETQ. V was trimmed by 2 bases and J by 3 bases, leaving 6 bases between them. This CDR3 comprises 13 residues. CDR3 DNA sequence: TGCGCCAGCAGCTTACAGACCAATCAGCCCCAGCATTTT. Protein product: CASSLQTNQPQHF.

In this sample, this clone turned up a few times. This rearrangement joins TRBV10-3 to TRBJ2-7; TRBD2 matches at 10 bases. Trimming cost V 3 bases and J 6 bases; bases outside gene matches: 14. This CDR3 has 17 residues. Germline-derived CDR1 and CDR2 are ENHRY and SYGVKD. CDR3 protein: CAISDQREGLFLPEQYF. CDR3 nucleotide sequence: TGTGCCATCAGTGACCAGCGGGAGGGCCTGTTTCTTCCCGAGCAGTACTTC.

For the CDR3, the DNA is TGTGCCACCCGAGGGGGTGGTTGGACTGAAGCTTTCTTT. It specifies CATRGGGWTEAFF. The V call is TRBV28, the J call TRBJ1-1, with a tentative D call TRBD1 (6 bases). This CDR3 is 13 amino acids long. The germline CDR1 and CDR2 sequences are MDHEN and SYDVKM. V was trimmed by 10 bases and J by 5 bases, leaving 17 bases between them.

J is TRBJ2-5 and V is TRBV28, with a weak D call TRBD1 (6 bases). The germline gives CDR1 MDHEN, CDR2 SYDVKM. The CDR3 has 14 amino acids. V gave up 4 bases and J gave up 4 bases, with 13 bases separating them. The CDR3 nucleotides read TGTGCCAGCAGTTCCCGGGGACACGGAGAGACCCAGTACTTC. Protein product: CASSSRGHGETQYF.

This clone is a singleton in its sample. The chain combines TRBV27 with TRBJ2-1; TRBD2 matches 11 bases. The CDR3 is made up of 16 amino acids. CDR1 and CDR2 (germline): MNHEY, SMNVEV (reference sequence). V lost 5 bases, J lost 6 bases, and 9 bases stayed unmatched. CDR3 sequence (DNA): TGTGCCAGCAGTACCCTAGCGGGAGGTGGCGGCAATGAGCAGTTCTTC. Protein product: CASSTLAGGGGNEQFF.

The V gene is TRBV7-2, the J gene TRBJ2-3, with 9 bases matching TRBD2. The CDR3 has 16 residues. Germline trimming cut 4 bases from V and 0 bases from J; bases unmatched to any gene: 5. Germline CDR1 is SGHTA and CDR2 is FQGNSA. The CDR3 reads CASSSAGGPSTDTQYF. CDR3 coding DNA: TGTGCCAGCAGCTCCGCGGGGGGGCCGAGCACAGATACGCAGTATTTT.

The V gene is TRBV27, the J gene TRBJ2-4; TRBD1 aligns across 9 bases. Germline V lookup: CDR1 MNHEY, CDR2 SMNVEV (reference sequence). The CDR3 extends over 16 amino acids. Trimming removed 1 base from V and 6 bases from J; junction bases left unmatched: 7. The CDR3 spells CASSLFTGGVGNIQYF. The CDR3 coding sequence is TGTGCCAGCAGTTTATTTACAGGGGGCGTCGGAAACATTCAGTACTTC.

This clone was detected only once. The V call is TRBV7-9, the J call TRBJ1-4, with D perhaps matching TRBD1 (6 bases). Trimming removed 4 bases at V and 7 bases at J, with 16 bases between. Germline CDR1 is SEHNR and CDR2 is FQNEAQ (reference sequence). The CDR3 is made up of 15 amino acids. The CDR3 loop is CASSSSTGSGEKLFF. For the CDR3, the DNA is TGTGCCAGCAGCTCCTCTACAGGGTCCGGTGAAAAACTGTTTTTT.

DNA of the CDR3: TGCGCCAGCAGCGAGGGACAGGGAGCGGGCGAGCAGTACTTC. Its protein product is CASSEGQGAGEQYF. The V gene is TRBV5-1, the J gene TRBJ2-7; 9 bases fit TRBD1. The CDR3 sequence is 14 residues long. From germline, CDR1 is SGHRS and CDR2 YFSETQ. The V segment lost 4 bases and the J segment 6 bases; nucleotides outside the gene matches: 8.

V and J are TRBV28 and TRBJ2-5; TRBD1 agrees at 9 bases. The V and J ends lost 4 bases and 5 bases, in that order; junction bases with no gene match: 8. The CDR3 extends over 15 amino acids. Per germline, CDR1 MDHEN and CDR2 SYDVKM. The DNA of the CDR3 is TGTGCCAGCAGTTCCTACAGGGGGCGCGGGGAGACCCAGTACTTC. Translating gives CASSSYRGRGETQYF.